This T cell receptor beta chain was sequenced for a study of beta chain features in type 1 diabetes. Study outcomes and limitations: Insertions were fewer and deletions more numerous at VDJ junctions in type 1 diabetes patients. Naive, central memory and regulatory TCRB repertoires appeared more similar among patients than healthy donors.

TCRB transcripts that were expressed got sequenced, as all of the isolated RNA had been reverse transcribed. Produced via immunoSEQ multiplex PCR; TCRdb's table is partial and in-frame only. Among about 180,000 clones listed, more than 10% were seen once. As concerns this clone: The antigen is undetermined.

CDR3 length: 15 residues. Germline V gives CDR1 SEHNR, CDR2 FQNEAQ (reference sequence). The V end was cut by 4 bases, the J end by 0 bases, with 11 bases between. Cells sorted by CD45RO/CCR7/CD25/CD127/CD95/CD27 comprised CD4+ naive, central memory, regulatory and stem cell-like memory cells. V gene TRBV7-9 combines with J gene TRBJ2-3, with no clear D. This sequence originates from a young woman in good health. The sample was central memory CD4+ T cells from blood. This CDR3 is CASSYASTSTDTQYF. CDR3 DNA sequence: TGTGCCAGCAGCTACGCAAGTACTAGCACAGATACGCAGTATTTT.